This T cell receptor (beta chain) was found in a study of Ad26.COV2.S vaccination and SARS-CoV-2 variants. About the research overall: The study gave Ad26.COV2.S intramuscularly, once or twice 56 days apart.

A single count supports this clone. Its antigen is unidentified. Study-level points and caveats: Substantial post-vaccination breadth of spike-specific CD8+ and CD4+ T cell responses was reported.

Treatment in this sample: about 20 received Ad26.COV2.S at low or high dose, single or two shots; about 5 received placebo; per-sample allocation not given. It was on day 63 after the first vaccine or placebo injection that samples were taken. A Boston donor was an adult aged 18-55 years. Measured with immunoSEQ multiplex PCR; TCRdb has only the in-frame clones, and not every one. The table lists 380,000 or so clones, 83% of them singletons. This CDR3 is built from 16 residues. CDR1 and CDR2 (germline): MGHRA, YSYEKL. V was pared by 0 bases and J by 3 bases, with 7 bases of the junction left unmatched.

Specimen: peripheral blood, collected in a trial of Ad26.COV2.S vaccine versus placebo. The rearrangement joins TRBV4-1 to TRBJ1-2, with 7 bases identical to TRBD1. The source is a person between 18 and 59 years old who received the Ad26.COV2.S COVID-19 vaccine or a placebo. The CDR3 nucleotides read TGCGCCAGCAGCCAAGATGGGACAGTAGGGGACTATGGCTACACCTTC. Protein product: CASSQDGTVGDYGYTF.